Listed below are T cell receptor beta chains from one sample, sequenced in a study of blood T cell repertoires in COVID-19. Profiling relied on immunoSEQ multiplex PCR, and the TCRdb table lists in-frame clones only, not all of them. This repertoire shows roughly 320,000 clones, about 90% found once; its top ten account for roughly 6.3%. Sequences were obtained from peripheral blood. These receptors all come from a woman aged 50 to 60 with COVID-19, enrolled during active disease. Both conserved end residues are part of each CDR3. The order of the fields is CDR3 DNA, CDR3 protein, J gene, V gene, clone size, D gene. D genes are given only for firm matches. Rows may omit the clone size; those that give it use once, few, many or a size class.

CDR3nt: TGTGCCAGCAGCTTAGCGCAGGGCCGCTACGAGCAGTACTTC
CDR3aa: CASSLAQGRYEQYF
j_gene: TRBJ2-7
v_gene: TRBV7-2
abundance: -
d_gene: -

CDR3nt: TGTGCCAGCAGTGGACAGGGGGACACTGAAGCTTTCTTT
CDR3aa: CASSGQGDTEAFF
j_gene: TRBJ1-1
v_gene: TRBV12-3/TRBV12-4
abundance: -
d_gene: TRBD1

CDR3nt: TGTGCCAGCAGAAATGGCGGGACCCCCGACAATGAGCAGTTCTTC
CDR3aa: CASRNGGTPDNEQFF
j_gene: TRBJ2-1
v_gene: TRBV11-3
abundance: -
d_gene: -

CDR3nt: TGTGCCAGCAGCCCCGCAATCAATGAGGAAAAACTGTTTTTT
CDR3aa: CASSPAINEEKLFF
j_gene: TRBJ1-4
v_gene: TRBV7-9
abundance: -
d_gene: -

CDR3nt: TGCGCCAGCAGCTCGAAAACAGGGGGGGCTGAAGCTTTCTTT
CDR3aa: CASSSKTGGAEAFF
j_gene: TRBJ1-1
v_gene: TRBV5-1
abundance: -
d_gene: TRBD1

CDR3nt: TGTGCCTGGTCCACATCCGGGACACTCGGCTCCTACGAGCAGTACTTC
CDR3aa: CAWSTSGTLGSYEQYF
j_gene: TRBJ2-7
v_gene: TRBV30
abundance: once
d_gene: -

CDR3nt: TGTGCCAGCAGGTCATTACTAGCGGGAGAAGAGACCCAGTACTTC
CDR3aa: CASRSLLAGEETQYF
j_gene: TRBJ2-5
v_gene: TRBV27
abundance: -
d_gene: TRBD2

CDR3nt: TGTGCCATCGGGACAGGAAATAATTCACCCCTCCACTTT
CDR3aa: CAIGTGNNSPLHF
j_gene: TRBJ1-6
v_gene: TRBV10-3
abundance: -
d_gene: TRBD1

CDR3nt: TGTGCCAGTAGTACCCTACTAGCGGGAGGCTACGAGCAGTACTTC
CDR3aa: CASSTLLAGGYEQYF
j_gene: TRBJ2-7
v_gene: TRBV19
abundance: once
d_gene: TRBD2

CDR3nt: TGCGCCAGCAGCCTGGGCCTCAGGGGAGGGGGGACTGAAGCTTTCTTT
CDR3aa: CASSLGLRGGGTEAFF
j_gene: TRBJ1-1
v_gene: TRBV5-1
abundance: -
d_gene: -

CDR3nt: TGTGCCAGCAGCGTAGTAGGTACTAGCGGGAGAGTTGGCGGGGAGCTGTTTTTT
CDR3aa: CASSVVGTSGRVGGELFF
j_gene: TRBJ2-2
v_gene: TRBV9
abundance: -
d_gene: TRBD2

CDR3nt: TGTGCCAGCAGCTTTTCCCCGGGACAGCGCACCGGGGAGCTGTTTTTT
CDR3aa: CASSFSPGQRTGELFF
j_gene: TRBJ2-2
v_gene: TRBV5-8
abundance: -
d_gene: TRBD1

CDR3nt: TGTGCCAGCAGTTACTACAGCACTAACACCGGGGAGCTGTTTTTT
CDR3aa: CASSYYSTNTGELFF
j_gene: TRBJ2-2
v_gene: TRBV6-2/TRBV6-3
abundance: -
d_gene: -

CDR3nt: TGTGCCAGCAGCCAAGTAACACGGTGGCCGGGAGTCACAGATACGCAGTATTTT
CDR3aa: CASSQVTRWPGVTDTQYF
j_gene: TRBJ2-3
v_gene: TRBV3-1/TRBV3-2
abundance: -
d_gene: -

CDR3nt: TGTGCCAGCAGCCAAACAGGGGGCGCGTCCCTCTATGGCTACACCTTC
CDR3aa: CASSQTGGASLYGYTF
j_gene: TRBJ1-2
v_gene: TRBV4-2
abundance: -
d_gene: TRBD1

CDR3nt: TGCGCCAGCAGCCAGGGACACAACAATGAGCAGTTCTTC
CDR3aa: CASSQGHNNEQFF
j_gene: TRBJ2-1
v_gene: TRBV4-1
abundance: -
d_gene: -

CDR3nt: TGCAGTGCTAGTCGGTCACGACAAAACACTGAAGCTTTCTTT
CDR3aa: CSASRSRQNTEAFF
j_gene: TRBJ1-1
v_gene: TRBV20-1
abundance: -
d_gene: -

CDR3nt: TGTGCCAGCAGTTACTCGTTTTCGGGGGTTACCTACGAGCAGTACTTC
CDR3aa: CASSYSFSGVTYEQYF
j_gene: TRBJ2-7
v_gene: TRBV6-6
abundance: -
d_gene: -

CDR3nt: TGTGCCAGCAGCCGACTTATAGCGGGGTCTAACAATGAGCAGTTCTTC
CDR3aa: CASSRLIAGSNNEQFF
j_gene: TRBJ2-1
v_gene: TRBV3-1/TRBV3-2
abundance: -
d_gene: TRBD2

CDR3nt: TGTGCCACCAGTGATCCCGGGTCTAGCTCCTACAATGAGCAGTTCTTC
CDR3aa: CATSDPGSSSYNEQFF
j_gene: TRBJ2-1
v_gene: TRBV24-1
abundance: -
d_gene: -

CDR3nt: TGCGCCAGCAGCACGGGACTAGCGGTGAACACCGGGGAGCTGTTTTTT
CDR3aa: CASSTGLAVNTGELFF
j_gene: TRBJ2-2
v_gene: TRBV5-1
abundance: -
d_gene: TRBD2

CDR3nt: TGCGCCAGCAGCTATCTAGCGGGAGACACCGGGGAGCTGTTTTTT
CDR3aa: CASSYLAGDTGELFF
j_gene: TRBJ2-2
v_gene: TRBV5-1
abundance: -
d_gene: TRBD2

CDR3nt: TGTGCCTGTCGACAGGGGAGCACAGATACGCAGTATTTT
CDR3aa: CACRQGSTDTQYF
j_gene: TRBJ2-3
v_gene: TRBV30
abundance: -
d_gene: TRBD1

CDR3nt: TGCGCCAGCAGCCCGGGACTAGCGGGAGGGGGCTCCTACGAGCAGTACTTC
CDR3aa: CASSPGLAGGGSYEQYF
j_gene: TRBJ2-7
v_gene: TRBV4-3
abundance: -
d_gene: TRBD2

CDR3nt: TGTGCCAGCAGAGGACTAGCGGGAGTTGCCGGGGAGCTGTTTTTT
CDR3aa: CASRGLAGVAGELFF
j_gene: TRBJ2-2
v_gene: TRBV2
abundance: -
d_gene: TRBD2

CDR3nt: TGTGCCAGTAGTCCGACAGGGTTCAATGAGCAGTTCTTC
CDR3aa: CASSPTGFNEQFF
j_gene: TRBJ2-1
v_gene: TRBV19
abundance: -
d_gene: TRBD1

CDR3nt: TGTGCCACCAGCAGAGGTAACAGGGGAAGAGAAGAGACCCAGTACTTC
CDR3aa: CATSRGNRGREETQYF
j_gene: TRBJ2-5
v_gene: TRBV15
abundance: -
d_gene: TRBD1

CDR3nt: TGTGCCAGTAGTATAGGTCGAACGAGCTCTGGAAACACCATATATTTT
CDR3aa: CASSIGRTSSGNTIYF
j_gene: TRBJ1-3
v_gene: TRBV19
abundance: -
d_gene: -